This entry describes one TCR beta chain. Its antigen remains unknown. The data are from a study of CD8 T cells in Susac syndrome. Whole-study results and caveats: Expansion of clones was not seen in the CD4+ T cell repertoires of Susac syndrome.

The sequenced target, TCR beta, came from blood CD8+ and CD4+ T cells. While CD8+ and CD4+ T cells were isolated negatively, TEMRA cells were enriched by FACS. The V end was cut by 6 bases, the J end by 0 bases, with 21 bases between. The V gene's germline CDR1 is MNHNS and CDR2 SASEGT. This CDR3 contains 19 residues. About 0.5 to 1 ug RNA was reverse transcribed with random hexamers. TCRdb called the immunoSEQ multiplex PCR reads again in MiXCR, with one record for every CDR3 protein. This repertoire shows 95,000 to 150,000 distinct CDR3 sequences, nearly 96% found once; its top ten account for about 0.14%.

The sequencing input was CD4+ T cells from PBMCs. This chain connects TRBV6-1 to TRBJ2-6; tentatively, D is TRBD1 (5 bases). The sequence derives from a human donor with Susac syndrome. CDR3 DNA sequence: TGTGCCAGCAGGGATGGGGCGGATCCCAGGGACTCTGGGGCCAACGTCCTGACTTTC. This codes for CASRDGADPRDSGANVLTF.